The 20 T cell receptor beta chains below all came from one sample that was sequenced in a study of T and B cells in COVID-19 patients. Multiplex PCR with BIOMED2 TRB-A/B primer pools amplified TRB rearrangements. TCRdb independently ran MiXCR on the multiplex PCR reads; one entry per CDR3 protein. The table has over 8,000 distinct CDR3 sequences, 28% seen once. Blood genomic DNA input for TRB amplification was about 250-500 ng. The sample taken for sequencing was blood. Receptors originate from a human donor who had recovered from COVID-19.

This clonotype was seen repeatedly, ten times or more. This chain links TRBV5-6 with TRBJ2-5; 8 nucleotides agree with TRBD2. The CDR3 length is 15 residues. The V segment lost 4 bases and the J segment 5 bases; nucleotides outside the gene matches: 10. Germline values: CDR1 SGHDT, CDR2 YYEEEE. CDR3 bases: TGTGCCAGCAGCCGACCCTCGGGGGGGGGCGAGACCCAGTACTTC. Translation: CASSRPSGGGETQYF.

This clonotype was detected only a few times. V gene TRBV6-4 combines with J gene TRBJ2-3; maybe TRBD2 (6 bases). Germline V gives CDR1 MRHNA, CDR2 SNTAGT. This CDR3 has 16 residues. Trimming cost V 6 bases and J 0 bases, with 16 bases left between them. The CDR3 coding sequence is TGTGCCAGCAGCTCCCTGGCGGGGAGCAGCACAGATACGCAGTATTTT. As protein: CASSSLAGSSTDTQYF.

Within the sample, this clonotype is medium-sized. V is TRBV5-4 and J is TRBJ2-1, with TRBD2 matching 15 bases. Germline lookup yields CDR1 SGHNT and CDR2 YYREEE (reference sequence). The V segment lost 0 bases and the J segment 16 bases; nucleotides outside the gene matches: 11. The CDR3 consists of 16 residues. The CDR3 protein is CASSLEGLAGGSLGFF. In DNA form, the CDR3 reads TGTGCCAGCAGCTTGGAGGGACTAGCGGGGGGAAGTCTCGGTTTCTTC.

Judged by abundance, this clonotype is medium-sized (0.01 to 0.1%). The CDR3 DNA sequence: TGTGCCTGGAGTGACAGGGAGACTGAAGCTTTCTTT. It is translated as CAWSDRETEAFF. The chain couples TRBV30 to TRBJ1-1, with D perhaps TRBD1 (6 bases). Germline CDR1 GTSNPN, CDR2 SVGIG (reference sequence). V lost 1 base and J lost 5, with 8 bases in between. CDR3 length: 12 residues.

The chain carries TRBV30 and TRBJ1-2; 8 bases fit TRBD1. V dropped 3 bases and J dropped 4; count of bases not matched to a gene: 10. CDR1 and CDR2 (germline): GTSNPN, SVGIG (reference sequence). The CDR3 sequence is 15 residues long. CDR3 amino acids: CAWRATGGRGYGYTF. The CDR3 nucleotides read TGTGCCTGGAGGGCTACAGGGGGGAGAGGCTATGGCTACACCTTC.

This clonotype was counted between two and nine times. As DNA, the CDR3 is TGTGCCAGCAGTTACTCGCCGGACAGGGGTTTCACTGAAGCTTTCTTT. Protein: CASSYSPDRGFTEAFF. V is TRBV6-2 or TRBV6-3 and J is TRBJ1-1, with TRBD1 matching over 9 bases. The V segment lost 0 bases and the J segment 4 bases; nucleotides outside the gene matches: 6. This CDR3 has 16 residues. Germline V CDR1 and CDR2: MNHEY, SVGEGT.

Only a few counts were recorded for this clonotype. The chain carries TRBV5-8 and TRBJ2-7; D is perhaps TRBD2 (6 bases). V lost 3 bases and J lost 6, with 16 bases in between. CDR1 SGHTS and CDR2 YDEGEE come from the germline V gene. The CDR3 has 14 amino acids. CDR3 in DNA: TGTGCCAGCAGCTCCGCCGGGACTCGGGGCGAGCAGTACTTC. Amino acid sequence: CASSSAGTRGEQYF.

This clonotype is medium-sized by share. The chain joins TRBV13 to TRBJ2-7; 9 bases map to TRBD1. The CDR3 is 14 residues long. Germline CDR1 reads PRHDT; CDR2 reads FYEKMQ (reference sequence). Losses at the gene ends were 3 bases for V and 3 bases for J; bases not matched to a gene: 3. The CDR3 spells CASSFRDRDYEQYF. CDR3 DNA: TGTGCCAGCAGCTTCCGGGACAGGGACTACGAGCAGTACTTC.

The chain couples TRBV5-4 to TRBJ2-3, with TRBD2 identical over 12 bases. J gave up 2 bases and V 1 base, and 2 bases lay outside the gene matches. CDR1 is SGHNT and CDR2 is YYREEE in the germline V gene (reference sequence). The CDR3 extends over 16 amino acids. The CDR3, as DNA: TGTGCCAGCAGCTTGCGGACTAGCGGGGACACAGATACGCAGTATTTT. Protein: CASSLRTSGDTDTQYF.

V usage is TRBV12-3 or TRBV12-4 and J usage is TRBJ1-2; D gene unclear. V was clipped by 5 bases and J by 8 bases, with 18 bases between them. This CDR3 region has 14 residues. As DNA, the CDR3 is TGTGCCAGCAGTGCGCAGGCCCCTCGGCGGGGCTACACCTTC. Its protein product is CASSAQAPRRGYTF.

J is TRBJ2-6 and V is TRBV29-1; 10 bases align to TRBD1. The CDR3 spans 16 residues. V lost 4 bases to trimming and J lost 3 bases; unmatched junction nucleotides: 6. Germline loops: CDR1 SQVTM, CDR2 ANQGSEA. The CDR3 DNA reads as TGCAGCGTTGCCGGGACAGGGGACGTTGGGGCCAACGTCCTGACTTTC. Translated: CSVAGTGDVGANVLTF.

This clonotype is labeled as medium-sized. The gene calls are TRBV5-4 and TRBJ1-4; the D is unclear. The CDR3 spans 15 residues. With 4 bases removed from V and 3 bases from J, the gap between germline ends came to 13 bases. Looked up from germline, CDR1 is SGHNT and CDR2 is YYREEE (reference sequence). The CDR3 loop is CASSPREGANEKLFF. The CDR3 DNA follows: TGTGCCAGCAGCCCAAGGGAGGGAGCTAATGAAAAACTGTTTTTT. Variable domain in full (rest from reference TRBV5-4 and TRBJ1-4): ETGVTQSPTHLIKTRGQQVTLRCSSQSGHNTVSWYQQALGQGPQFIFQYYREEENGRGNFPPRFSGLQFPNYSSELNVNALELDDSALYLCASSPREGANEKLFFGSGTQLSVL.

This clonotype rates as medium-sized. The chain has TRBV27 and TRBJ2-1; 9 nucleotides line up with TRBD1. With 5 bases clipped from V and 6 bases from J, the junction kept 8 bases outside the gene matches. The CDR3 consists of 15 residues. The germline gives CDR1 MNHEY, CDR2 SMNVEV (reference sequence). The CDR3 here is CASSLGTGFSNEQFF. CDR3 nucleotide sequence: TGTGCCAGCAGTCTCGGGACAGGGTTCAGCAATGAGCAGTTCTTC.

The chain links TRBV10-3 to TRBJ2-5, with 9 bases that match TRBD2. The CDR3 sequence is 15 residues long. Trimming took 0 bases from V and 4 from J; bases not matched to a gene: 3. CDR1 and CDR2 (germline): ENHRY, SYGVKD. The CDR3 sequence is CAISESGGLAETQYF. The CDR3 DNA reads TGTGCCATCAGTGAGTCGGGGGGACTAGCAGAGACCCAGTACTTC.

The rearrangement links TRBV6-1 to TRBJ2-3; the match to TRBD2 covers 10 bases. The CDR3 is 16 residues long. Germline assignment: CDR1 MNHNS and CDR2 SASEGT. After removal of 3 bases from V and 5 bases from J, the junction contained 8 bases not matched to a gene. The CDR3 spells CASSDVAGGHGDTQYF. The DNA of the CDR3 is TGTGCCAGCAGTGATGTAGCGGGGGGCCATGGAGATACGCAGTATTTT.

This clonotype was detected many times. The V and J genes are TRBV5-6 and TRBJ2-5; D might be TRBD1 (6 bases). Germline CDR1 reads SGHDT; CDR2 reads YYEEEE. Trimming took 0 bases from V and 9 from J, leaving 21 bases between them. The CDR3 is 16 residues long. The CDR3 loop reads CASSLEPVSLKGAQYF. The DNA of the CDR3 is TGTGCCAGCAGCTTGGAGCCCGTTTCCCTTAAGGGGGCCCAGTACTTC.

V gene TRBV5-1 combines with J gene TRBJ2-2; perhaps TRBD1 as D (5 bases). V gave up 4 bases and J gave up 7 bases, with 20 bases separating them. In germline, CDR1 is SGHRS, CDR2 YFSETQ. This CDR3 has 16 residues. In DNA, the CDR3 is TGCGCCAGCAGCCAACGAGACAGTGGGTATGGCGGGGAGCTGTTTTTT. This sequence encodes CASSQRDSGYGGELFF. Combining the CDR3 with reference TRBV5-1 and TRBJ2-2 gives the whole variable domain KAGVTQTPRYLIKTRGQQVTLSCSPISGHRSVSWYQQTPGQGLQFLFEYFSETQRNKGNFPGRFSGRQFSNSRSEMNVSTLELGDSALYLCASSQRDSGYGGELFFGEGSRLTVL.

The chain uses TRBV5-1 and TRBJ2-2; D perhaps matches TRBD1 (6 bases). This CDR3 contains 15 residues. Looked up from germline, CDR1 is SGHRS and CDR2 is YFSETQ. V was clipped by 0 bases and J by 2 bases, with 8 bases between them. CDR3 DNA: TGCGCCAGCAGCTTGGGGGGGACAAACACCGGGGAGCTGTTTTTT. Amino acids: CASSLGGTNTGELFF.

The gene calls are TRBV7-2 and TRBJ1-1; D perhaps matches TRBD1 (5 bases). The CDR3 extends over 14 amino acids. The V end was cut by 1 base, the J end by 0 bases, with 6 bases between. CDR1 and CDR2 (germline): SGHTA, FQGNSA. CDR3 DNA sequence: TGTGCCAGCAGCTTAGGCAGGGTGAACACTGAAGCTTTCTTT. It is translated as CASSLGRVNTEAFF.

This chain uses TRBV6-4 with TRBJ1-1, with TRBD1 identical over 7 bases. J lost 7 bases, V lost 5 bases, and 4 bases had no gene match. In germline, CDR1 is MRHNA, CDR2 SNTAGT. CDR3 length: 12 residues. CDR3: CASSSGQVEAFF. Written as DNA, the CDR3 is TGTGCCAGCAGTTCAGGACAGGTTGAAGCTTTCTTT.